This T cell receptor (beta chain) was sequenced for a study of identical twins. Germline CDR1 is MNHEY and CDR2 is SMNVEV (reference sequence). The CDR3 sequence is 17 residues long. The germline V and J ends were trimmed by 3 bases and 4 bases, with 22 bases remaining between them. TCRdb fed the 5' RACE reads into MiXCR, producing one record per CDR3 protein. The table shows approximately 690,000 distinct CDR3 sequences, with less than 7% occurring only once. The clonotype originates from a man aged 18 to 29 in good health. The chain combines TRBV27 with TRBJ2-7, with D unclear. The sequencing sample was made of naive T cells sorted from blood. DNA for the CDR3: TGTGCCAGCAGTTTTTCCATGTGGGAAAAGGGTTTTTACGAGCAGTACTTC. Its protein is CASSFSMWEKGFYEQYF.